The count of the clone carrying this T cell receptor beta chain is one. The data were taken from a study of blood T cell repertoires in COVID-19. Looking at the study overall: Donors in the United States, Italy and Spain gave samples during acute or convalescent COVID-19. Sample material is recorded as cDNA or gDNA derived from T cells, B-cell-depleted T cells, or PBMCs.

In the original analysis: Reference gene primer amplification in the assay estimated nucleated cell counts. Sequencing was performed with immunoSEQ multiplex PCR; in TCRdb, only in-frame clones are kept and a portion is missing. D and trimming come from the DNA, and the V and J calls and clone size come from that table. The sample lists 200,000 or so clones; roughly 80% were seen once. The sequencing input was peripheral blood. This sequence was found in a woman of 80 years or more with acute or convalescent COVID-19.

The CDR3, as DNA: TGTGCCAGCAGCCCCCCCGGGACAGGGGTAGGGTATGGCTACACCTTC. It codes for CASSPPGTGVGYGYTF. This rearrangement joins TRBV5-6 to TRBJ1-2; TRBD1 aligns across 10 bases. Trimming took 4 bases from V and 5 from J; bases not matched to a gene: 11. CDR3 length: 16 residues. Germline CDR1 is SGHDT and CDR2 is YYEEEE.